These 14 T cell receptor beta chains came from one sample sequenced in a study of T cell repertoires in ileal Crohn's disease. Produced via immunoSEQ multiplex PCR; TCRdb's table is partial and in-frame only. Of tens of thousands of clones listed, 80% are singletons. Sequences were obtained from ileal tissue. The receptors derive from an adult with Crohn's disease.

The chain couples TRBV6-6 to TRBJ1-2, with unresolved D. The germline V and J ends were trimmed by 2 bases and 6 bases, with 13 bases remaining between them. The CDR3 is 14 amino acids. Germline V lookup: CDR1 MNHNY, CDR2 SVGAGI (reference sequence). Here the CDR3 reads CASSYAPNSNGYTF. Written as DNA, the CDR3 is TGTGCCAGCAGTTACGCCCCAAACTCGAATGGCTACACCTTC.

This sequence joins TRBV27 and TRBJ2-7; D is possibly TRBD2 (6 bases). V was clipped by 5 bases and J by 3 bases, with 17 bases between them. The CDR3 has 15 amino acids. Germline lookup yields CDR1 MNHEY and CDR2 SMNVEV (reference sequence). CDR3 amino acids: CASSKPGLNVYEQYF. The CDR3 DNA reads TGTGCCAGCAGTAAGCCGGGACTGAATGTCTACGAGCAGTACTTC.

The CDR3 nucleotides read TGTGCCAGCACCAGGGGCACTGAAGCTTTCTTT. Protein sequence: CASTRGTEAFF. V is TRBV6-5 and J is TRBJ1-1, with a tentative D call TRBD1 (6 bases). The CDR3 consists of 11 residues. From germline, CDR1 is MNHEY and CDR2 SVGAGI. V was trimmed by 7 bases and J by 4 bases, leaving 7 bases between them.

The chain links TRBV29-1 to TRBJ2-7, with 10 bases lining up with TRBD2. The CDR3 runs 12 residues. Germline CDR1 reads SQVTM; CDR2 reads ANQGSEA. V lost 7 bases and J lost 2; bases outside the gene matches: 2. The CDR3 spells CSASGSPYEQYF. The CDR3 region has the DNA TGCAGCGCTAGCGGGAGCCCCTACGAGCAGTACTTC.

The chain links TRBV19 to TRBJ1-2; no reliable D call. Between the trimmed V and J ends, which lost 4 bases and 4 bases, there was a span of 4 bases. The CDR3 consists of 11 residues. Germline loops: CDR1 LNHDA, CDR2 SQIVND (reference sequence). The CDR3 is CASSRLYGYTF. The CDR3 DNA reads TGTGCCAGTAGTAGGCTCTATGGCTACACCTTC.

The gene calls are TRBV7-3 and TRBJ2-2; D is uncertain. The V gene lost 2 bases and the J gene lost 6 bases, with 10 bases spanning the gap. The germline gives CDR1 SGHTA, CDR2 FQGTGA. The CDR3 is 14 amino acids. DNA of the CDR3: TGTGCCAGCAGCTTACGGTCCTCGGCCGGGGAGCTGTTTTTT. It translates to CASSLRSSAGELFF.

This clone has a handful of counts. V usage is TRBV5-4 and J usage is TRBJ2-1, with D perhaps TRBD1 (5 bases). V lost 0 bases, J lost 7 bases, and 5 bases lay in between. The CDR3 extends over 12 amino acids. Germline V gene data show CDR1 as SGHNT and CDR2 as YYREEE (reference sequence). Here the CDR3 reads CASSLEGNEQFF. The DNA for the CDR3 is TGTGCCAGCAGCTTGGAGGGGAATGAGCAGTTCTTC.

This clone has a handful of counts. The chain is built from TRBV15 and TRBJ1-1; D call uncertain. The V end lost 6 bases, the J end lost 3 bases, and 14 bases lay between the germline ends. CDR3 length equals 14 residues. Germline assignment: CDR1 LNHNV and CDR2 YYDKDF (reference sequence). Written as DNA, the CDR3 is TGTGCCACCAGAACCACCCGGGAGCACACTGAAGCTTTCTTT. Translating gives CATRTTREHTEAFF.

The chain has TRBV27 and TRBJ1-6; maybe TRBD1 (5 bases). Germline values: CDR1 MNHEY, CDR2 SMNVEV (reference sequence). V was shortened by 10 bases and J by 7 bases, with 8 bases between the two germline ends. The length of the CDR3 is 11 residues. The CDR3 DNA sequence: TGTGCCATTGGACACAATTCACCCCTCCACTTT. Its translation: CAIGHNSPLHF.

V is TRBV11-2 and J is TRBJ2-5, with D maybe TRBD2 (6 bases). Trimming cost V 0 bases and J 4 bases, with 12 bases left between them. Per the germline V gene, CDR1 is SGHAT and CDR2 is FQNNGV. The CDR3 sequence is 15 residues long. CDR3 residues: CASSLEWGGRETQYF. For the CDR3, the DNA is TGTGCCAGCAGCTTAGAATGGGGAGGCAGAGAGACCCAGTACTTC. Looking up the rest from reference TRBV11-2 and TRBJ2-5 gives the full variable domain: EAGVAQSPRYKIIEKRQSVAFWCNPISGHATLYWYQQILGQGPKLLIQFQNNGVVDDSQLPKDRFSAERLKGVDSTLKIQPAKLEDSAVYLCASSLEWGGRETQYFGPGTRLLVL.

This chain links TRBV30 with TRBJ2-5, with D unclear. The V gene lost 0 bases and the J gene lost 1 base, with 9 bases spanning the gap. Germline values: CDR1 GTSNPN, CDR2 SVGIG (reference sequence). CDR3 length: 14 residues. CDR3 coding DNA: TGTGCCTGGAGTGTAGACCCGGGCCAAGAGACCCAGTACTTC. Its protein is CAWSVDPGQETQYF. Variable domain in full (rest from reference TRBV30 and TRBJ2-5): SQTIHQWPATLVQPVGSPLSLECTVEGTSNPNLYWYRQAAGRGLQLLFYSVGIGQISSEVPQNLSASRPQDRQFILSSKKLLLSDSGFYLCAWSVDPGQETQYFGPGTRLLVL.

A few counts support this clone. V usage is TRBV6-1 and J usage is TRBJ2-2, with 8 bases aligning to TRBD2. Germline V gene sequence: CDR1 MNHNS, CDR2 SASEGT. V shed 3 bases, J shed 2 bases, and the junction held 2 bases outside the gene matches. This CDR3 comprises 15 residues. In nucleotides, the CDR3 is TGTGCCAGCAGTGAGGGACTAGTCAACACCGGGGAGCTGTTTTTT. It translates to CASSEGLVNTGELFF.

The CDR3 coding sequence is TGTGCCAGCAGCCGGGAACCGAGGAGCAATCAGCCCCAGCATTTT. It is translated as CASSREPRSNQPQHF. V gene TRBV5-5 combines with J gene TRBJ1-5; D is unclear. CDR1 and CDR2 from the germline V gene are SGHKS and YYEKEE (reference sequence). With 4 bases removed from V and 1 base from J, the gap between germline ends came to 12 bases. The length of the CDR3 is 15 residues.

This sequence joins TRBV2 and TRBJ2-5, with 10 bases lining up with TRBD2. V shed 8 bases, J shed 3 bases, and the junction held 6 bases outside the gene matches. The CDR3 length is 14 residues. CDR1 is SNHLY, CDR2 FYNNEI, per germline. The CDR3 DNA reads as TGTGCCAGCGTCGGGACTAGCGTTAAAGAGACCCAGTACTTC. Its translation: CASVGTSVKETQYF.